These 7 T cell receptor beta chains were sequenced from one sample in a study of siplizumab effects on memory and regulatory T cells. TCRdb keeps only in-frame clones here, not all; method: immunoSEQ multiplex PCR. This sample carries around 100,000 clones, 75% to 95% of them seen once, and the ten largest clones take approximately 0.15%. The sequencing input was CD4+ T cells sorted from blood. The source of these receptors is a human donor in good health.

The chain joins TRBV21-1 to TRBJ1-4. TRBV21-1 constitutes a pseudogene. The CDR3 is 16 amino acids. This CDR3 is CASSKVKSVLNEKLFF. The CDR3 nucleotides are TGTGCCAGCAGCAAGGTAAAAAGCGTCTTAAATGAAAAACTGTTTTTT.

The rearrangement uses TRBV7-3 and TRBJ2-1; no reliable D call. Germline-derived CDR1 and CDR2 are SGHTA and FQGTGA. This CDR3 spans 14 amino acids. The germline V and J ends were trimmed by 2 bases and 0 bases, with 5 bases remaining between them. The CDR3 DNA reads as TGTGCCAGCAGCTTAGAGTACTCCTACAATGAGCAGTTCTTC. This encodes CASSLEYSYNEQFF.

In nucleotides, the CDR3 is TGTGCCAGCAGTAGCGACAGGGGTCGTATTCAGCCCCAGCATTTT. Its translation: CASSSDRGRIQPQHF. This sequence joins TRBV6-5 and TRBJ1-5, with 8 bases fitting TRBD1. After removal of 5 bases from V and 6 bases from J, the junction contained 9 bases not matched to a gene. The CDR3 has 15 amino acids. Germline values: CDR1 MNHEY, CDR2 SVGAGI.

This chain uses TRBV2 with TRBJ2-3; the match to TRBD2 covers 15 bases. With 6 bases clipped from V and 0 bases from J, the junction kept 7 bases outside the gene matches. This CDR3 has 18 residues. Per the germline V gene, CDR1 is SNHLY and CDR2 is FYNNEI. This chain's CDR3 is CASRGPGTSGGSTDTQYF. The DNA of the CDR3 is TGTGCCAGCAGAGGCCCCGGGACTAGCGGGGGGAGCACAGATACGCAGTATTTT.

This chain uses TRBV11-2 with TRBJ2-7; no reliable D call. V gave up 7 bases and J gave up 0 bases, with 16 bases separating them. Per germline, CDR1 SGHAT and CDR2 FQNNGV. This CDR3 has 15 amino acids. This chain's CDR3 is CASTKKESPSYEQYF. The CDR3 nucleotides are TGTGCCAGCACTAAAAAGGAGAGCCCCTCCTACGAGCAGTACTTC.

The rearrangement uses TRBV2 and TRBJ1-6; 8 bases match TRBD1. The ends lost 10 bases at V and 9 bases at J; junction bases unmatched: 17. The germline gives CDR1 SNHLY, CDR2 FYNNEI. The CDR3 contains 16 residues. CDR3 in DNA: TGTGCCAACCTCGCCCCCGGACAGGGACAGAGTTCACCCCTCCACTTT. Translation gives CANLAPGQGQSSPLHF.

This clone was observed a single time. The chain combines TRBV23-1 with TRBJ1-6; no firm D call. TRBV23-1 is treated as an ORF (open reading frame) with a function not yet certain. This CDR3 has 14 amino acids. The germline V and J ends were trimmed by 4 bases and 8 bases, with 12 bases remaining between them. The CDR3 DNA follows: TGCGCCAGCAGTCCCAAAAAGGTCGATTCACCCCTCCACTTT. Translated: CASSPKKVDSPLHF.